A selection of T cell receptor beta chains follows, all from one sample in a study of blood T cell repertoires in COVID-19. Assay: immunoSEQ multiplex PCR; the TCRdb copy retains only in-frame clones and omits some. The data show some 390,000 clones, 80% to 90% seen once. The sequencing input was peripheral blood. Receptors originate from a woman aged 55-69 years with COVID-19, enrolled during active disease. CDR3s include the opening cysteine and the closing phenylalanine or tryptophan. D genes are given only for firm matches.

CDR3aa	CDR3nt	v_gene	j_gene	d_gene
CATSDLLAGGTDTQYF	TGTGCCACCAGTGATTTGCTCGCGGGGGGCACAGATACGCAGTATTTT	TRBV24-1	TRBJ2-3	TRBD2
CASSPGRAYESLHF	TGTGCCAGCAGCCCGGGCAGGGCCTATGAGTCCCTCCACTTT	TRBV3-1/TRBV3-2	TRBJ1-6	.
CASSSPGTESGYGYTF	TGCGCCAGCAGCTCCCCGGGAACGGAGAGCGGGTATGGCTACACCTTC	TRBV5-1	TRBJ1-2	.
CASSLWASSGANVLTF	TGTGCCAGCAGCTTATGGGCCAGCTCTGGGGCCAACGTCCTGACTTTC	TRBV11-2	TRBJ2-6	.
CASSVGQGAGRETQYF	TGCGCCAGCAGCGTCGGACAGGGGGCTGGGAGGGAGACCCAGTACTTC	TRBV5-1	TRBJ2-5	TRBD1
CAWDRGSYEQYF	TGTGCCTGGGACAGGGGATCCTACGAGCAGTACTTC	TRBV30	TRBJ2-7	TRBD1
CASSQQGTGQETQYF	TGCGCCAGCAGCCAGCAGGGCACAGGGCAAGAGACCCAGTACTTC	TRBV4-1	TRBJ2-5	.
CASTKGGVRYGYTF	TGTGCCAGCACCAAGGGAGGGGTTCGGTATGGCTACACCTTC	TRBV21-1	TRBJ1-2	.
CASSTTGTNQPQHF	TGTGCCAGCAGTACGACAGGGACTAATCAGCCCCAGCATTTT	TRBV6-5	TRBJ1-5	TRBD1
CASSPDSHNEQFF	TGTGCCAGCAGCCCGGACAGCCACAATGAGCAGTTCTTC	TRBV7-2	TRBJ2-1	.
CACAPGQGAPGANVLTF	TGTGCCTGCGCTCCGGGACAGGGAGCTCCTGGGGCCAACGTCCTGACTTTC	TRBV19	TRBJ2-6	TRBD1
CASSRTRDTYNEQFF	TGTGCCAGCAGTCGTACCCGGGACACATACAATGAGCAGTTCTTC	TRBV2	TRBJ2-1	.
CASSLQGGELFF	TGTGCCAGCAGCCTACAGGGCGGGGAGCTGTTTTTT	TRBV3-1/TRBV3-2	TRBJ2-2	.
CASSLSRGGETQYF	TGTGCCAGCAGCTTAAGTAGGGGTGGGGAGACCCAGTACTTC	TRBV7-3	TRBJ2-5	.
CASSPPGGYGYTF	TGTGCCAGCAGCCCCCCGGGCGGGTATGGCTACACCTTC	TRBV12-3/TRBV12-4	TRBJ1-2	.
CASSSRGYEQYF	TGTGCCAGCAGCTCCAGGGGTTACGAGCAGTACTTC	TRBV5-4	TRBJ2-7	.